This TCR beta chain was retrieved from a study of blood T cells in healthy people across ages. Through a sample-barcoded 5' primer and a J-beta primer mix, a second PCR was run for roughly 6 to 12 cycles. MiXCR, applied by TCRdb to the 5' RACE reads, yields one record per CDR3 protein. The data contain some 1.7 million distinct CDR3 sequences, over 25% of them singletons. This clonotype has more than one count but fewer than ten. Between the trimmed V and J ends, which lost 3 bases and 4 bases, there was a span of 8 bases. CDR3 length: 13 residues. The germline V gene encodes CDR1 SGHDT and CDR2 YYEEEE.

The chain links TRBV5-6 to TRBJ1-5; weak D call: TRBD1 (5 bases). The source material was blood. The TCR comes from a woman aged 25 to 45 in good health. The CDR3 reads CASSSGWNQPQHF. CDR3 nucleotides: TGTGCCAGCAGCTCAGGGTGGAATCAGCCCCAGCATTTT.